This T cell receptor beta chain is drawn from a study of control samples from healthy donors and cancer patients. Only in-frame clones appear in the TCRdb table, and some are missing; sequencing was by immunoSEQ multiplex PCR. The sample carries some 80,000 clones, approximately 92% recorded once. The CDR3 sequence is 16 residues long. The germline CDR1 and CDR2 sequences are SGDLS and YYNGEE. Trimming removed 3 bases from V and 4 bases from J; junction bases left unmatched: 12. This sequence was found in a woman in her fifties or sixties in good health. The chain has TRBV9 and TRBJ1-2, with 7 bases aligning to TRBD1. Sequenced sample: blood. The DNA of the CDR3 is TGTGCCAGCAGCGCCGGGGAGCGGACAGGCGGCTATGGCTACACCTTC. Its translation: CASSAGERTGGYGYTF.